This T cell receptor beta chain was captured by sequencing in a study of T cells in Graves' hyperthyroidism and ophthalmopathy. Across the study: At initial diagnosis, before any treatment had begun, peripheral blood was obtained. Study conclusions and caveats: Most thyroid clonotypes expanded above 0.001 appeared in blood too.

Germline V gives CDR1 SGHAT, CDR2 FQNNGV. The CDR3 runs to 15 residues. J gave up 4 bases and V 1 base, and 4 bases lay outside the gene matches. RNA transcripts served as the template for amplifying TCR beta CDR3 regions. A set of HTBI primers served as the primers for a first-round RT-PCR of the TCR CDR3. TCRdb itself ran the multiplex PCR reads through MiXCR, one entry per CDR3 protein. The sample shows approximately 690,000 distinct CDR3 sequences, approximately 14% of them seen only once. This clonotype was observed many times. Its antigen is undetermined. The source of this sequence is a woman between 50 and 59 years old with Graves' ophthalmopathy. The sequencing input was blood. The chain combines TRBV11-2 with TRBJ2-3; 8 nucleotides line up with TRBD2. The CDR3 DNA sequence: TGTGCCAGCAGCTTAGTGGGACTAGGAGCAGATACGCAGTATTTT. This translates into CASSLVGLGADTQYF.